This T cell receptor (beta chain) was recovered during a study of blood T cell repertoires in COVID-19. Background on the study: The study drew acute and convalescent COVID-19 samples from the United States, Italy and Spain. From T cells, B-cell-depleted T cells, or PBMCs came the material, which was cDNA or gDNA.

The CDR3 spans 16 residues. V shed 3 bases and J 2 bases; nucleotides not matched to a gene: 4. Germline values: CDR1 SNHLY, CDR2 FYNNEI. A Seattle source enrolled patients during active infection and followed them longitudinally. Study processing details: Reference gene primers were amplified, and this amplification served to estimate nucleated cell counts. Only in-frame clones appear in the TCRdb table, and some are missing; sequencing was by immunoSEQ multiplex PCR. The V and J calls and clone size come from that table; D and trimming were worked out from the DNA. The sample has about 300,000 clones; 84% are singletons.

The TCR comes from a human donor with COVID-19, enrolled during active disease. The donor label of this sample is uncertain. This chain links TRBV2 with TRBJ2-2; 9 bases line up with TRBD1. Input material: peripheral blood. In nucleotides, the CDR3 is TGTGCCAGCAGTGATCAGACAGGGGGAAACACCGGGGAGCTGTTTTTT. This encodes CASSDQTGGNTGELFF.